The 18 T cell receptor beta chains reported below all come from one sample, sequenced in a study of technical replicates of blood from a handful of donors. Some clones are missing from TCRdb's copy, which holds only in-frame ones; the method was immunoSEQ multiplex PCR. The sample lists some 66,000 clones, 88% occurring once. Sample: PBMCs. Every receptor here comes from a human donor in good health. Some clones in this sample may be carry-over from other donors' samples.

DNA of the CDR3: TGTGCCAGCTCACTAGAGGACGGGAGCGCTAACTATGGCTACACCTTC. It encodes CASSLEDGSANYGYTF. This chain links TRBV18 with TRBJ1-2; D is unresolved. The V and J ends lost 4 bases and 0 bases respectively, with 15 bases between them. Per germline, CDR1 KGHSH and CDR2 LQKENI. The CDR3 runs to 16 residues.

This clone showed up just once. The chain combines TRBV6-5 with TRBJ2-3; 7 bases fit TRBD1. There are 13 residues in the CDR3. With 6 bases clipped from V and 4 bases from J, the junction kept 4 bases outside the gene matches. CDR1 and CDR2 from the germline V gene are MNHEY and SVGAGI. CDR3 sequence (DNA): TGTGCCAGCAGGATCAGGGGGTCAGATACGCAGTATTTT. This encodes CASRIRGSDTQYF.

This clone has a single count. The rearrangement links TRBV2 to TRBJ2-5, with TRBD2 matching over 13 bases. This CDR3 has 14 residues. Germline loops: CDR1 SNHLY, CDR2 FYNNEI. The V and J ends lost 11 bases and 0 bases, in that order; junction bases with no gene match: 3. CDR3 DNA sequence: TGTGCCCCAGGGACTAGCGGGGACCAAGAGACCCAGTACTTC. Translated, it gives CAPGTSGDQETQYF.

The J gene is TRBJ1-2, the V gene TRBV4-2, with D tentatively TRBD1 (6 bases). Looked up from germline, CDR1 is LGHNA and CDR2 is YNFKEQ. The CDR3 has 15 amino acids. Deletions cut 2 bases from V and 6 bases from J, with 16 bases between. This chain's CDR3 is CASSQTGSKEDGYTF. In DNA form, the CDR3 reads TGTGCCAGCAGCCAAACAGGGTCGAAGGAGGATGGCTACACCTTC.

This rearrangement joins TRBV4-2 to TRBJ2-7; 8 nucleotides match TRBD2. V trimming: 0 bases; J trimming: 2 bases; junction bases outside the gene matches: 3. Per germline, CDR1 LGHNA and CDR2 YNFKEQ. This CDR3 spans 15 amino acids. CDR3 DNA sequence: TGTGCCAGCAGCCAAGACCCAGCGGGGGCCTACGAGCAGTACTTC. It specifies CASSQDPAGAYEQYF.

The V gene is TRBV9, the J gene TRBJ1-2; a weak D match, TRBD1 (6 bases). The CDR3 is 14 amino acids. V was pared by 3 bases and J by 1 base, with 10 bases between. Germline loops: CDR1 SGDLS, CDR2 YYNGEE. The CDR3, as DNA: TGTGCCAGCAGCGAGACAGGAATTAACTATGGCTACACCTTC. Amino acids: CASSETGINYGYTF. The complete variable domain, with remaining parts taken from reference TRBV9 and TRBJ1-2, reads DSGVTQTPKHLITATGQRVTLRCSPRSGDLSVYWYQQSLDQGLQFLIQYYNGEERAKGNILERFSAQQFPDLHSELNLSSLELGDSALYFCASSETGINYGYTFGSGTRLTVV.

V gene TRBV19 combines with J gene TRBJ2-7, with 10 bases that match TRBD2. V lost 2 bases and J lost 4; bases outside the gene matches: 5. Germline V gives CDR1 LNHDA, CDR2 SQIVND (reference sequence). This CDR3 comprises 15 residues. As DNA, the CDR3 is TGTGCCAGTAGTATACAACTAGCGGGACCGTACGAGCAGTACTTC. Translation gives CASSIQLAGPYEQYF.

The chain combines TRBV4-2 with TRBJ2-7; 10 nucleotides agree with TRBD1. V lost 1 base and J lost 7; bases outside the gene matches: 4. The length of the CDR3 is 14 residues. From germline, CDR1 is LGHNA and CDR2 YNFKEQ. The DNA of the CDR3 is TGTGCCAGCAGCCAAGGACAGGGGGCATATGAGCAGTACTTC. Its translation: CASSQGQGAYEQYF.

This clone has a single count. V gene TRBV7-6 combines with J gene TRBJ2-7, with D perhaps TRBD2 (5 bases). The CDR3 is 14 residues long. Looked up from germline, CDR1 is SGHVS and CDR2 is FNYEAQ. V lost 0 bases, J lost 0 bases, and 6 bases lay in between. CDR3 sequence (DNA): TGTGCCAGCAGCTTAGCGGCGGGCTCCTACGAGCAGTACTTC. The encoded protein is CASSLAAGSYEQYF. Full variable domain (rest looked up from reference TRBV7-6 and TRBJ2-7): GAGVSQSPRYKVTKRGQDVALRCDPISGHVSLYWYRQALGQGPEFLTYFNYEAQQDKSGLPNDRFSAERPEGSISTLTIQRTEQRDSAMYRCASSLAAGSYEQYFGPGTRLTVT.

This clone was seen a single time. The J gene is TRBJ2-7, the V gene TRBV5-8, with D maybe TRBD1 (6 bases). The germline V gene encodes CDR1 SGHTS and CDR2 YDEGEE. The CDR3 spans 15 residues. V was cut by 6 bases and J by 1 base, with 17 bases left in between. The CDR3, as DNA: TGTGCCAGCACCAAAATCCCGCAGGGGTCCTACGAGCAGTACTTC. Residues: CASTKIPQGSYEQYF.

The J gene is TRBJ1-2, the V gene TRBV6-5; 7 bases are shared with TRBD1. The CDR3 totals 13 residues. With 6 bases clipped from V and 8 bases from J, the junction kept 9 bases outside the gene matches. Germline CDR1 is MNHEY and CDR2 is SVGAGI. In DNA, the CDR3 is TGTGCCAGCAGGGAACGAGGGGGCGGCGGCTACACCTTC. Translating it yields CASRERGGGGYTF.

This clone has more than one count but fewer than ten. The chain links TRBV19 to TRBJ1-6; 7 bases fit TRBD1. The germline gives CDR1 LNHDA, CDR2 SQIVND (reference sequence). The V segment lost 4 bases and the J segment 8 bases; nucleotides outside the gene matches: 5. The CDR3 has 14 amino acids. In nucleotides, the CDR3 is TGTGCCAGTAGTACTCCGGACAGGTATTCACCCCTCCACTTT. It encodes CASSTPDRYSPLHF.

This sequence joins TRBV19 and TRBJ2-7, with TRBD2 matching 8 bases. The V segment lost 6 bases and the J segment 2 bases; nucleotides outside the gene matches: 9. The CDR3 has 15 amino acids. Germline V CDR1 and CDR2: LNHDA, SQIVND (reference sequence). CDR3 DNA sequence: TGTGCCAGTAGGCTAGCGGGCATTAACACCTACGAGCAGTACTTC. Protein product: CASRLAGINTYEQYF.

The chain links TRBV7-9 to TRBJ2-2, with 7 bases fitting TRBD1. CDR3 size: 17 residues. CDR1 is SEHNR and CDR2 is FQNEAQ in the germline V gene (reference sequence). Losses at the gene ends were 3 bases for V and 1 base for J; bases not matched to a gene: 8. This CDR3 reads CASSFDRAILNTGELFF. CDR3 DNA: TGTGCCAGCAGCTTCGACAGGGCAATCCTGAACACCGGGGAGCTGTTTTTT. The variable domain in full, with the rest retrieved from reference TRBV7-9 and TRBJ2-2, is DTGVSQNPRHKITKRGQNVTFRCDPISEHNRLYWYRQTLGQGPEFLTYFQNEAQLEKSRLLSDRFSAERPKGSFSTLEIQRTEQGDSAMYLCASSFDRAILNTGELFFGEGSRLTVL.

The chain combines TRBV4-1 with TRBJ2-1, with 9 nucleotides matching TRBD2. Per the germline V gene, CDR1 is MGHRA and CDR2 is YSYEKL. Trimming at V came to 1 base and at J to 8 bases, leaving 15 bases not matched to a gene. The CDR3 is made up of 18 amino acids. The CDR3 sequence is CASSQGPGGRANMDEQFF. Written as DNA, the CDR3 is TGCGCCAGCAGCCAAGGTCCTGGCGGGAGGGCCAATATGGATGAGCAGTTCTTC.

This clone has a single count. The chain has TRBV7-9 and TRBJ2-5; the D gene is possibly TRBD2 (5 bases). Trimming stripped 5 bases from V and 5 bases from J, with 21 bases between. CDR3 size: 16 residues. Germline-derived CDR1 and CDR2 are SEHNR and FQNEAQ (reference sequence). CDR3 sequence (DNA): TGTGCCAGCAGCCAAAATCCGGGGAACCCGGGGGAGACCCAGTACTTC. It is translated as CASSQNPGNPGETQYF.

CDR3 in DNA: TGCAGCGTTTACAGGGGGGGTAGCTATGGCTACACCTTC. Translation: CSVYRGGSYGYTF. V is TRBV29-1 and J is TRBJ1-2, with 8 bases aligning to TRBD1. CDR3 size: 13 residues. Trimming at V came to 5 bases and at J to 4 bases, leaving 6 bases not matched to a gene. Germline V gene data show CDR1 as SQVTM and CDR2 as ANQGSEA.

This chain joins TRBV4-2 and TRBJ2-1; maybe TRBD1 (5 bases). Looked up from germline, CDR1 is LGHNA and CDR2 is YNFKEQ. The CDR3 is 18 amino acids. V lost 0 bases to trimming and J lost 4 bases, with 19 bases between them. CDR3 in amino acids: CASSQDSDRSNLYNEQFF. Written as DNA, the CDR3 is TGTGCCAGCAGCCAAGACTCAGACAGATCCAACTTGTACAATGAGCAGTTCTTC.